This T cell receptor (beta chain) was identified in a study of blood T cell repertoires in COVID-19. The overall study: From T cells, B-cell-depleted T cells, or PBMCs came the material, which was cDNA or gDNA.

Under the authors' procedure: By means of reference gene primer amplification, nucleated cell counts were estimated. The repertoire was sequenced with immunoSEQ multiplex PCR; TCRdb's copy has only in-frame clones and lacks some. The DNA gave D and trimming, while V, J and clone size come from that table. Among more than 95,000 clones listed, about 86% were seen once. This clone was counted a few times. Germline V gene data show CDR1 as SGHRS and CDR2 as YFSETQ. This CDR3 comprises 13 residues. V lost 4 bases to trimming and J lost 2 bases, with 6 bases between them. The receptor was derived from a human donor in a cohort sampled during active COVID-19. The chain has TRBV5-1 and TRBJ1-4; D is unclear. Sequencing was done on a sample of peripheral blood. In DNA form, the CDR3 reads TGCGCCAGCAGCCTAGAGACTAATGAAAAACTGTTTTTT. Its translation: CASSLETNEKLFF.